The 4 T cell receptor beta chains reported below all come from one sample, sequenced in a study of CD8+CD57+ T cells in acquired aplastic anemia. Genomic DNA, the template, was used for profiling of the TCR beta VDJ and CDR3. MiXCR, applied by TCRdb to the reads, yields one record per CDR3 protein. The table has some 410,000 distinct CDR3 sequences, about two thirds seen once. Sequenced: sorted CD4+, CD8+, or CD8+CD57+ T cells (not recorded which) from PBMCs. The receptors were sampled from a human donor in good health, serving as a control.

This clonotype came up many times. This chain links TRBV5-4 with TRBJ1-2; 8 positions match TRBD1. The germline V gene has CDR1 SGHNT and CDR2 YYREEE (reference sequence). V lost 4 bases, J lost 4 bases, and 6 bases stayed unmatched. The CDR3 is 14 residues long. CDR3 amino acids: CASSRDTGGYGYTF. DNA of the CDR3: TGTGCCAGCAGCCGAGATACAGGGGGCTATGGCTACACCTTC.

In the case of this clonotype: The CDR3 ends on some other residue instead of the conserved phenylalanine or tryptophan, so this is likely a read error. The chain uses TRBV20-1 and TRBJ1-6; no clear D. CDR1 is DFQATT and CDR2 is SNEGSKA in the germline V gene (reference sequence). The CDR3 loop spans 8 amino acids. Trimming removed 5 bases from V and 13 bases from J, with 3 bases in between. CDR3 in amino acids: CSAWPLHL. CDR3 DNA: TGCAGTGCTTGGCCCCTCCACTTG.

This clonotype was counted a single time. This CDR3 reads CASSSGQGGAQYF. The CDR3 DNA is TGCGCCAGCAGCTCCGGACAGGGTGGGGCGCAGTACTTC. The chain has TRBV5-1 and TRBJ2-7; 8 bases match TRBD1. The V gene end was trimmed by 3 bases and the J gene end by 9 bases; junction bases not matched to a gene: 8. Germline V gene lookup returns CDR1 SGHRS and CDR2 YFSETQ. The CDR3 runs to 13 residues.

Note on this clonotype: It is likely a read error, because the conserved phenylalanine at the end of the CDR3 is missing. The DNA is omitted, as the CDR3 cannot be located on it reliably, and the CDR3 follows TCRdb's listing. The chain carries TRBV10-3 and TRBJ1-2; the tabulated D call, TRBD1, remains unverified against the DNA. The CDR3 extends over 13 residues, inclusive of both ends. Germline loops: CDR1 ENHRY, CDR2 SYGVKD. The CDR3 loop is CAISGPRGYGYTS.